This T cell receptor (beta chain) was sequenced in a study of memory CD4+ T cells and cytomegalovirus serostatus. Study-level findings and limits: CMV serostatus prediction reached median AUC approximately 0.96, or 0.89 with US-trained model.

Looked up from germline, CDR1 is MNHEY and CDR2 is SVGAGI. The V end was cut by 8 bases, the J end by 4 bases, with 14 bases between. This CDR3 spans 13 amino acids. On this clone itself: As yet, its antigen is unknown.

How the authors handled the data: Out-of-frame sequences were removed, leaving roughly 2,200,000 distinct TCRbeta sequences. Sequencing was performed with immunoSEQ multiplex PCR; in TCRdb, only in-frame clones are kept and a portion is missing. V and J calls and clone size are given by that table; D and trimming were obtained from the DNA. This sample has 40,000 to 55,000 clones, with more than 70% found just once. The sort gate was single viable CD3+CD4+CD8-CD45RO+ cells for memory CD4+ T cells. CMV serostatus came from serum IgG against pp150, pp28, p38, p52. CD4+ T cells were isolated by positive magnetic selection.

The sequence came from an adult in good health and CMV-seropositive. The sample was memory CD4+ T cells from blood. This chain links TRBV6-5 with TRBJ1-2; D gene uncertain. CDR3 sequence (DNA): TGTGCCAGCGGCCCCGGGCCCCTCTATGGCTACACCTTC. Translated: CASGPGPLYGYTF.